This entry features one T cell receptor beta chain sequence. Method: immunoSEQ multiplex PCR; TCRdb's copy keeps in-frame clones and lacks some. Here the sample spans 250,000 to 300,000 clones, around nine tenths being singletons. The data stem from a study of blood T cell repertoires in COVID-19. Study context: PBMCs, B-cell-depleted T cells, or T cells were the source of the cDNA or gDNA that made up the material.

Germline CDR1 reads SGHTA; CDR2 reads FQGNSA. This CDR3 has 14 amino acids. V lost 5 bases and J lost 9, with 17 bases in between. Followed longitudinally, the Seattle patients had been enrolled during active infection. The receptor was isolated from a woman between 65 and 79 years old with COVID-19, enrolled during active disease. What was sequenced was peripheral blood. The chain joins TRBV7-2 to TRBJ2-1; TRBD1 might be the D (5 bases). The CDR3 DNA reads as TGTGCCAGCAGCATTAGACGGTGGGGCGCTGAGCAGTTCTTC. This gives the protein CASSIRRWGAEQFF.